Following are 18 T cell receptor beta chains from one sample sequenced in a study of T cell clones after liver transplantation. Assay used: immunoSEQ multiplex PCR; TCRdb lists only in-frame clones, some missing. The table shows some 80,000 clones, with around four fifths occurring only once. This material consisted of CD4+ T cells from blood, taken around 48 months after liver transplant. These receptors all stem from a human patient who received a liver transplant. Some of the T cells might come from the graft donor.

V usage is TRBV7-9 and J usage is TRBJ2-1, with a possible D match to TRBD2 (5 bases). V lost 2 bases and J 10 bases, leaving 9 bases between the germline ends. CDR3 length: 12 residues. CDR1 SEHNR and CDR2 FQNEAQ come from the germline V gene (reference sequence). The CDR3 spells CASSLPGFEQFF. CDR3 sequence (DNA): TGTGCCAGCAGCTTACCGGGGTTCGAGCAGTTCTTC.

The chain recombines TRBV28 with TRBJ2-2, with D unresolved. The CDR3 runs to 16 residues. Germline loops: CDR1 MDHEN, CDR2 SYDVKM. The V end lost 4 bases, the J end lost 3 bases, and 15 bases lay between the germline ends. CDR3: CASSSSLLPDTGELFF. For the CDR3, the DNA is TGTGCCAGCAGTTCATCCCTACTACCAGACACCGGGGAGCTGTTTTTT.

The CDR3 reads CATRTGDEKLFF. CDR3 DNA: TGTGCCACACGGACAGGGGATGAAAAACTGTTTTTT. The V call is TRBV10-3, the J call TRBJ1-4; 9 nucleotides line up with TRBD1. Germline CDR1 and CDR2: ENHRY and SYGVKD. The ends lost 10 bases at V and 6 bases at J; junction bases unmatched: 3. This CDR3 has 12 residues.

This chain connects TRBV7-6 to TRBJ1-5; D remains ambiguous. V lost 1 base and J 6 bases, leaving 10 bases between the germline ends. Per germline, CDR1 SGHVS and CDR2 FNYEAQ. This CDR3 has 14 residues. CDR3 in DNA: TGTGCCAGCAGCTTAGAGAGAAAGGGTCAGCCCCAGCATTTT. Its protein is CASSLERKGQPQHF.

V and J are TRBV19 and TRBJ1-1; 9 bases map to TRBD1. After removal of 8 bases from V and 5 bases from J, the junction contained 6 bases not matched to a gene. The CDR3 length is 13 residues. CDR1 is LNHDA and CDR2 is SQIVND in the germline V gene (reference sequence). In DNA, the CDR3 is TGTGCCAGTCAACAGGGGGCAGGGACTGAAGCTTTCTTT. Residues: CASQQGAGTEAFF.

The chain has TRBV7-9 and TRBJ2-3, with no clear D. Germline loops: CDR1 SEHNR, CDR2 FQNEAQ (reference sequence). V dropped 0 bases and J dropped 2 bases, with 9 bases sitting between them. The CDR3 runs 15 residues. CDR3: CASSLAFSYTDTQYF. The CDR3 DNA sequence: TGTGCCAGCAGCTTAGCCTTCTCGTACACAGATACGCAGTATTTT.

The CDR3 DNA reads TGTGCCAGCAGAACCACAGGGGGGAATGGCTACACCTTC. Translation: CASRTTGGNGYTF. This chain connects TRBV6-1 to TRBJ1-2, with 8 bases lining up with TRBD1. The CDR3 extends over 13 amino acids. Trimming cost V 6 bases and J 6 bases; bases outside gene matches: 6. From germline, CDR1 is MNHNS and CDR2 SASEGT.

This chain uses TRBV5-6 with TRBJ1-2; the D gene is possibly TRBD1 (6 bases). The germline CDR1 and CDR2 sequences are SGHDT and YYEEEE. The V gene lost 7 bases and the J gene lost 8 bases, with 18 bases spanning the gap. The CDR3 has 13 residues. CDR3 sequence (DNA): TGTGCCAGCCTTACTTCCAGGGGTGGGGGCTACACCTTC. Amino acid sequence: CASLTSRGGGYTF.

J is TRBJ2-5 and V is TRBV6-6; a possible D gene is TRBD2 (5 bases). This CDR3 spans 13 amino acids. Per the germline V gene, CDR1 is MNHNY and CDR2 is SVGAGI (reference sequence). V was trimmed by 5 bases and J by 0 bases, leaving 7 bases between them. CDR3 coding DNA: TGTGCCAGCAGTGAGGGCCACCAAGAGACCCAGTACTTC. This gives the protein CASSEGHQETQYF.

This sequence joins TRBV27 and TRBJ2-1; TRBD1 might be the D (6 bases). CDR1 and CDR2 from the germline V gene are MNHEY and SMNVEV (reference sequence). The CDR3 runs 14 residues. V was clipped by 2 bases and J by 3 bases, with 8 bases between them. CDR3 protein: CASSLRTDYNEQFF. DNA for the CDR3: TGTGCCAGCAGTTTAAGGACAGACTACAATGAGCAGTTCTTC.

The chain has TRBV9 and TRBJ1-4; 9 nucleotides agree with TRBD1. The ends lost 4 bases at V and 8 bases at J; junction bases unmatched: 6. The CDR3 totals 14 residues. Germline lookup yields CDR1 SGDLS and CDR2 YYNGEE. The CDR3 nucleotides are TGTGCCAGCAGCTCTCGGACAGGGGACGAAAAACTGTTTTTT. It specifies CASSSRTGDEKLFF.

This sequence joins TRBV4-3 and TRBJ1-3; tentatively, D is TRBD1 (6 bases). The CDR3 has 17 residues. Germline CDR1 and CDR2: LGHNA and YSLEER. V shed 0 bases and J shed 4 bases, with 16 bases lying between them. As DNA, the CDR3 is TGCGCCAGCAGCCAAGAACCCCCACAGGGTTCGGGAAACACCATATATTTT. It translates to CASSQEPPQGSGNTIYF.

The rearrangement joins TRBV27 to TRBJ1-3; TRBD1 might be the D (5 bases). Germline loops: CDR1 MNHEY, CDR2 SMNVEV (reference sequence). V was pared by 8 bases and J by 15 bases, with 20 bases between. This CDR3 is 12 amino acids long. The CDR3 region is CASGAPTGWAYF. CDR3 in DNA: TGTGCCAGCGGGGCCCCGACCGGCTGGGCATATTTT.

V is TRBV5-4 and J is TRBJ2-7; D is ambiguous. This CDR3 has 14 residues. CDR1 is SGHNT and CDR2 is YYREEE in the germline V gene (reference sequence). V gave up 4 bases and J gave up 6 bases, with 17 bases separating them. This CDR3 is CASSVQSPLPEQYF. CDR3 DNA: TGTGCCAGCAGCGTACAATCTCCGCTCCCCGAGCAGTACTTC.

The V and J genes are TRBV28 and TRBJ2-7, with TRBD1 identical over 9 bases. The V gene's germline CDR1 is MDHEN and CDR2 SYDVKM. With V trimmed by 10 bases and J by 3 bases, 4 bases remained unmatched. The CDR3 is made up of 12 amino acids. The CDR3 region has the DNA TGTGCCACCGGGACAGGGTTCTACGAGCAGTACTTC. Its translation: CATGTGFYEQYF.

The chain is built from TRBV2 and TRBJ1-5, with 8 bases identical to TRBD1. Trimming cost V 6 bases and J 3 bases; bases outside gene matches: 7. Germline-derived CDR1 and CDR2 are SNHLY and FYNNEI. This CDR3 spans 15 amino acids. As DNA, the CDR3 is TGTGCCAGCAGCCTGACAGGGGTCGCCAATCAGCCCCAGCATTTT. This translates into CASSLTGVANQPQHF.

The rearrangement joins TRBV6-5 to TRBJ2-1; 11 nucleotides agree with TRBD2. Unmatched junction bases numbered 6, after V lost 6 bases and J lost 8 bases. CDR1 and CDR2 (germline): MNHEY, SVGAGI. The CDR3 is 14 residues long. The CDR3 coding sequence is TGTGCCAGCAGGCCGGGACTAGCGGTTGATGAGCAGTTCTTC. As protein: CASRPGLAVDEQFF.

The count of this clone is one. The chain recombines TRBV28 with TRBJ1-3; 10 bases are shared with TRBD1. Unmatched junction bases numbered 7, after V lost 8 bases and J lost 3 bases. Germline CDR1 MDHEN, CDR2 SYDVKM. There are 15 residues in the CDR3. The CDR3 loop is CASGGQGFGGNTIYF. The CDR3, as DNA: TGTGCCAGCGGGGGACAGGGGTTCGGTGGAAACACCATATATTTT. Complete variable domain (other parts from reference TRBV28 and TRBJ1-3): DVKVTQSSRYLVKRTGEKVFLECVQDMDHENMFWYRQDPGLGLRLIYFSYDVKMKEKGDIPEGYSVSREKKERFSLILESASTNQTSMYLCASGGQGFGGNTIYFGEGSWLTVV.